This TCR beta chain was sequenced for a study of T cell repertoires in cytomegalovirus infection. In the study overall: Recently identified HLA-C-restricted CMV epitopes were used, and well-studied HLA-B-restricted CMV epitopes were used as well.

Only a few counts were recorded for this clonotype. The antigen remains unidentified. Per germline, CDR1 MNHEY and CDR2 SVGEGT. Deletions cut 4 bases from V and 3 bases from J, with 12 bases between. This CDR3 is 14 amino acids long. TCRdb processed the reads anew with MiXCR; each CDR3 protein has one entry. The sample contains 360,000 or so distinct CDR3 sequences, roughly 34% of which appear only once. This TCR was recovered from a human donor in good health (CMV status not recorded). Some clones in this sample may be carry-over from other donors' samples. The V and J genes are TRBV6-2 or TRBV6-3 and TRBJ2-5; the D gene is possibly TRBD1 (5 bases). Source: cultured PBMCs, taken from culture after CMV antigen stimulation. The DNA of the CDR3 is TGTGCCAGCAGTTTTCTCGACAGAGAAGAGACCCAGTACTTC. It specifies CASSFLDREETQYF.